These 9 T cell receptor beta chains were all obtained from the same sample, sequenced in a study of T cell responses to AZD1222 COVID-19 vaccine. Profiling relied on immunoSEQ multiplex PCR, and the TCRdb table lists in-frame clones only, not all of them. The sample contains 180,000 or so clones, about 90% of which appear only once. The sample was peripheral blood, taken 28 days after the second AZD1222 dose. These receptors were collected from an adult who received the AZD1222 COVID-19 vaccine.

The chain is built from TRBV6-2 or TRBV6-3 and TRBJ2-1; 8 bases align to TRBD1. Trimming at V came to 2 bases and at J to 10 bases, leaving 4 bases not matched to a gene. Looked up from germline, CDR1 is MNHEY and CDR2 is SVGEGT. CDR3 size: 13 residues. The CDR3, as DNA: TGTGCCAGCAGTTACCCGGACAGGGTGGAGCAGTTCTTC. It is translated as CASSYPDRVEQFF.

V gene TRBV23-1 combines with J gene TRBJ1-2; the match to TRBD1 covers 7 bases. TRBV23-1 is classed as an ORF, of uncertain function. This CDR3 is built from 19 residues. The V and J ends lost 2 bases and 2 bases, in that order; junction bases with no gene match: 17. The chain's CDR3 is CASSQKYGPGTDLNYGYTF. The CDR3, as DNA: TGCGCCAGCAGTCAAAAGTATGGTCCCGGGACAGACTTAAACTATGGCTACACCTTC.

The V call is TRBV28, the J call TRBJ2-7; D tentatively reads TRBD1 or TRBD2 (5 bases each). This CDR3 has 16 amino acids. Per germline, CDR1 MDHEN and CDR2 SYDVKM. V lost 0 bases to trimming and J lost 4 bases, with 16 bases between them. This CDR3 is CASSLWRGGGSYEQYF. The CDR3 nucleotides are TGTGCCAGCAGTTTATGGAGAGGTGGGGGTTCTTACGAGCAGTACTTC.

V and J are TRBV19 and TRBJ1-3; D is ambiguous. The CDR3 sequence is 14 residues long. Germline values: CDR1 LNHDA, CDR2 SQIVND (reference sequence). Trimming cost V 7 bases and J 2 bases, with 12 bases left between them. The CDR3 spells CASTRSGAGNTIYF. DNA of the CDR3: TGTGCCAGTACTCGGAGTGGGGCTGGAAACACCATATATTTT.

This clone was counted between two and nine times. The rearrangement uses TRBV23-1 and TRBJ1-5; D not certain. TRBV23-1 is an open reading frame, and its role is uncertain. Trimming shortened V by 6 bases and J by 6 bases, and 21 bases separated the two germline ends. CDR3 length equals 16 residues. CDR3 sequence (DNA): TGCGCCAGCAGCACCAAGCGTCGCCCCCAAGGTCAGCCCCAGCATTTT. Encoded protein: CASSTKRRPQGQPQHF.

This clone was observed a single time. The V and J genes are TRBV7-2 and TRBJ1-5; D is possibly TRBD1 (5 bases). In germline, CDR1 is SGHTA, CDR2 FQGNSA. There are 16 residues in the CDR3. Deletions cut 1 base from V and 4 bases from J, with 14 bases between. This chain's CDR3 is CASSLGSPGTNQPQHF. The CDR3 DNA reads TGTGCCAGCAGCTTAGGATCACCGGGGACTAATCAGCCCCAGCATTTT.

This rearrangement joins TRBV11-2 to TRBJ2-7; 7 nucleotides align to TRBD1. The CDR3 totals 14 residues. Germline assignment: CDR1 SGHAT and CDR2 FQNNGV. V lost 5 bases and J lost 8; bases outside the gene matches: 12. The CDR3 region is CASSTQGNPAKQYF. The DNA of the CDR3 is TGTGCCAGCAGCACACAGGGGAACCCCGCGAAGCAGTACTTC.

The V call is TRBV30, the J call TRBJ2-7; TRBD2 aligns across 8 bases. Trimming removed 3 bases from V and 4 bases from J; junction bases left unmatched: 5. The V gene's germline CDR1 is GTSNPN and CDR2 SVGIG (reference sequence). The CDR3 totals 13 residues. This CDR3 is CAWSRGGRYEQYF. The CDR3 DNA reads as TGTGCCTGGAGCCGGGGGGGGAGGTACGAGCAGTACTTC.

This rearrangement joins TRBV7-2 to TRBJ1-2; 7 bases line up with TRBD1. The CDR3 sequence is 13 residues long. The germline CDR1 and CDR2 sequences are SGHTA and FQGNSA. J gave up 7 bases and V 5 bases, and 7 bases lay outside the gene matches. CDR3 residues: CASSQGDLGGYTF. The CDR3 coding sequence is TGTGCCAGCAGCCAGGGGGATTTGGGTGGCTACACCTTC.